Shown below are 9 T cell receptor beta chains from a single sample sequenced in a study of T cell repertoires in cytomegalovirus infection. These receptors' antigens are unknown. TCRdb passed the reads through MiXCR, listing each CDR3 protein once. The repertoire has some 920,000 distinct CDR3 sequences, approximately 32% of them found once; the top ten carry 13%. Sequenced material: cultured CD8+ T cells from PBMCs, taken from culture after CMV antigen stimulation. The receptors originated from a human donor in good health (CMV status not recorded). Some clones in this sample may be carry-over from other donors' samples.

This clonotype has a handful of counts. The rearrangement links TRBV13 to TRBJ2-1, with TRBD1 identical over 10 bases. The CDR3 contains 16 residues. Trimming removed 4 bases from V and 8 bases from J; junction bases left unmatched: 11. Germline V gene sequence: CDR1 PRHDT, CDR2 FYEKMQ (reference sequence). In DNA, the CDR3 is TGTGCCAGCAGCTACGCCGGGACAGGGGAAGTCGATGAGCAGTTCTTC. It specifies CASSYAGTGEVDEQFF.

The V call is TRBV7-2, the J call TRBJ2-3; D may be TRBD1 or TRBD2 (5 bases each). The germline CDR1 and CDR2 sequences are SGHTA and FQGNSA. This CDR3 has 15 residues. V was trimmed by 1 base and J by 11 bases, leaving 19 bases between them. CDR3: CASSLGGFSSKWQYF. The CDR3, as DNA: TGTGCCAGCAGCTTAGGGGGGTTTTCTAGTAAGTGGCAGTATTTT.

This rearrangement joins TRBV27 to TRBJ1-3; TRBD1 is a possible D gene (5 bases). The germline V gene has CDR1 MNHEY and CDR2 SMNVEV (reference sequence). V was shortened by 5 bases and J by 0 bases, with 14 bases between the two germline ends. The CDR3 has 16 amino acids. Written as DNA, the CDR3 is TGTGCCAGCAGTCCTAGGGGTCCTAGCTCTGGAAACACCATATATTTT. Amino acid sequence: CASSPRGPSSGNTIYF.

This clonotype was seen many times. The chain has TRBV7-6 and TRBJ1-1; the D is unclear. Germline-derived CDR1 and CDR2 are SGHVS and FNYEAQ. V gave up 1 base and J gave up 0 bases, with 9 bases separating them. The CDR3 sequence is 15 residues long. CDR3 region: CASSLEAGMNTEAFF. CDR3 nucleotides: TGTGCCAGCAGCTTAGAAGCCGGCATGAACACTGAAGCTTTCTTT. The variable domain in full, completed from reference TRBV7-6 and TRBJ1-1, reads GAGVSQSPRYKVTKRGQDVALRCDPISGHVSLYWYRQALGQGPEFLTYFNYEAQQDKSGLPNDRFSAERPEGSISTLTIQRTEQRDSAMYRCASSLEAGMNTEAFFGQGTRLTVV.

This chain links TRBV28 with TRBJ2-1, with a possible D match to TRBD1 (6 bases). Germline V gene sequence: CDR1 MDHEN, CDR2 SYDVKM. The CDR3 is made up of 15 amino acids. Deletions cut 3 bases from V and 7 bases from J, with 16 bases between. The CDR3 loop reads CASSLIVGGMNEQFF. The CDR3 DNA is TGTGCCAGCAGTTTGATCGTAGGGGGAATGAATGAGCAGTTCTTC.

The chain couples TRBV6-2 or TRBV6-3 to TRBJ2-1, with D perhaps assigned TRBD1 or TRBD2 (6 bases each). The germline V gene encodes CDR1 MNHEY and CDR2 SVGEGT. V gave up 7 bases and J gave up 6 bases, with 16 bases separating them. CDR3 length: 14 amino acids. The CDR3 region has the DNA TGTGCCAGCACAATTTCGGGGGCGGGCAATGAGCAGTTCTTC. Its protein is CASTISGAGNEQFF.

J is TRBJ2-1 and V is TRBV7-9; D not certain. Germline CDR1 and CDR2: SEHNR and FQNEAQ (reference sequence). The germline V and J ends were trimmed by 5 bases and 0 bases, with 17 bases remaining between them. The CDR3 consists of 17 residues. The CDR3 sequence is CASSPYHDPSSYNEQFF. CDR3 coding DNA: TGTGCCAGCAGCCCATATCACGACCCGAGCTCCTACAATGAGCAGTTCTTC.

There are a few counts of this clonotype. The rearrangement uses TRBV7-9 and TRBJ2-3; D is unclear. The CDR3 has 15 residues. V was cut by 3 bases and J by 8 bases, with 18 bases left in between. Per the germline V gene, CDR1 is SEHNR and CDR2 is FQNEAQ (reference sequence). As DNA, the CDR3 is TGTGCCAGCAGCTTGAAACGATTGCCCGAGGCTACGCAGTATTTT. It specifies CASSLKRLPEATQYF.

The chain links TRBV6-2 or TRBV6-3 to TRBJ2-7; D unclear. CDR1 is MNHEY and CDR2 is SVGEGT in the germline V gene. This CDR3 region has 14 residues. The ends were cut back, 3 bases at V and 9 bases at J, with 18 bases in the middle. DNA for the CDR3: TGTGCCAGCAGTTATTCTCTCGGGTCAGACGGGCAGTACTTC. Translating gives CASSYSLGSDGQYF.